The clone carrying this T cell receptor beta chain was counted ten times or more. The target antigen is unknown. V trimming: 5 bases; J trimming: 5 bases; junction bases outside the gene matches: 10. This CDR3 has 15 residues. CDR1 and CDR2 (germline): SGHTA, FQGTGA. This entry comes from a study of T-cell reconstitution after alpha-beta-depleted transplantation in children. General study points: Expanded graft clones numbering several hundred reportedly gave rise to alpha-beta T cells about two months after transplant.

Unique molecular identifiers were used to barcode this TCRbeta library. TCRdb re-derived calls from the PCR reads in MiXCR, one entry per CDR3 protein. The sample holds approximately 170,000 distinct CDR3 sequences, roughly 10% seen once. The specimen was PBMCs, collected before TCRalphabeta/CD19-depleted stem cell transplant. This clonotype was obtained from a boy aged 2-15 years with acute myeloid leukemia, due to receive a stem cell transplant. The V call is TRBV7-3, the J call TRBJ2-5, with 8 bases matching TRBD2. The CDR3 loop is CASSPHGGAEETQYF. The CDR3 region has the DNA TGTGCCAGCAGCCCTCACGGGGGGGCCGAGGAGACCCAGTACTTC.